This T cell receptor (beta chain) was profiled in a study of early T cells in non-severe SARS-CoV-2 infection. This clonotype was found many times. The antigen is undetermined. The CDR3 covers 16 residues. CDR1 SGHRS and CDR2 YFSETQ come from the germline V gene. V was pared by 4 bases and J by 4 bases, with 6 bases of the junction left unmatched. TCRdb re-called the 5' RACE reads with MiXCR, one entry per CDR3 protein. This sample has under 70,000 distinct CDR3 sequences, with approximately 5.6% found just once. Study-level findings and limits: In VDJdb matching, anti-spike CD8 responses were favored while private and CD4 specificities went missing.

This TCR came from an adult who was a healthcare worker with PCR-confirmed SARS-CoV-2 infection or an uninfected control (not recorded which). The rearrangement links TRBV5-1 to TRBJ2-6; 9 bases agree with TRBD1. Sequencing was carried out using whole blood. Written as DNA, the CDR3 is TGCGCCAGCAGCCACAGGACAGGGGAGGGGGCCAACGTCCTGACTTTC. This translates into CASSHRTGEGANVLTF.